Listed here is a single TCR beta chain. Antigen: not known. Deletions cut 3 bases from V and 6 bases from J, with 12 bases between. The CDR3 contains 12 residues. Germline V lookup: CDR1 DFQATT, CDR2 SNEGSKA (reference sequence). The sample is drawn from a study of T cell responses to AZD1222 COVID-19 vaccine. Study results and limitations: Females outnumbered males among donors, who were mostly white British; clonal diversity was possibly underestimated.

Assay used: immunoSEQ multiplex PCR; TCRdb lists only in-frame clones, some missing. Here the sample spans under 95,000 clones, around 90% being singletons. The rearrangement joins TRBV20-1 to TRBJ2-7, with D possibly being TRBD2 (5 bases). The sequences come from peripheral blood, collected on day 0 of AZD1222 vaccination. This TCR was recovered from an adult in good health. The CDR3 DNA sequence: TGCAGTGCTAGTCAGACTACGAGCGAGCAGTACTTC. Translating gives CSASQTTSEQYF.